The 23 T cell receptor beta chains listed next were all sequenced from one sample in a study of PD-1 blockade in classical Hodgkin lymphoma. Assay: immunoSEQ multiplex PCR; the TCRdb copy retains only in-frame clones and omits some. Of under 9,500 clones listed, 85% to 90% were seen once; the top ten hold roughly 24%. Time point reported: cycle 4 day 1 (C4D1), after more than 5 weeks of nivolumab. Every patient had relapsed following autologous stem cell transplantation, and cohorts differed in brentuximab vedotin exposure. The sample was peripheral blood mononuclear cells (PBMCs), taken before the fourth cycle of nivolumab. These receptors were taken from a human donor with classical Hodgkin lymphoma.

This clone rates as medium-sized (0.01 to 0.1%). V usage is TRBV5-1 and J usage is TRBJ2-2; no clear D. V dropped 2 bases and J dropped 0 bases, with 5 bases sitting between them. CDR3 length equals 14 residues. Per the germline V gene, CDR1 is SGHRS and CDR2 is YFSETQ. The CDR3 loop is CASSFSPNTGELFF. The CDR3 region has the DNA TGCGCCAGCAGCTTTTCTCCGAACACCGGGGAGCTGTTTTTT.

The chain's CDR3 is CASSSGTGPNQPQHF. The CDR3 nucleotides read TGTGCCAGCAGCTCCGGGACAGGGCCTAATCAGCCCCAGCATTTT. The chain combines TRBV7-9 with TRBJ1-5; 9 nucleotides line up with TRBD1. Unmatched junction bases numbered 5, after V lost 4 bases and J lost 4 bases. Germline CDR1 is SEHNR and CDR2 is FQNEAQ (reference sequence). This CDR3 region has 15 residues.

Comment on this clone: Mismatch with germline at one junction end may stem from a read error. The V and J genes are TRBV6-5 and TRBJ2-7, with D possibly TRBD1 on 5 matching bases. CDR3 length equals 15 residues. Germline CDR1 and CDR2: MNHEY and SVGAGI. CDR3 amino acids: CASSPYSTSFATVRF. The CDR3 DNA reads as TGTGCCAGCAGTCCCTATTCCACGTCATTCGCGACAGTCCGCTTC.

The chain has TRBV18 and TRBJ1-1; D call uncertain. This CDR3 comprises 15 residues. CDR1 and CDR2 (germline): KGHSH, LQKENI. Trimming stripped 1 base from V and 2 bases from J, with 11 bases between. In DNA, the CDR3 is TGTGCCAGCTCACCACGGCGGGGAAGAAACACTGAAGCTTTCTTT. Its protein is CASSPRRGRNTEAFF.

V usage is TRBV7-2 and J usage is TRBJ1-1, with 9 bases matching TRBD1. The CDR3 is made up of 15 amino acids. Germline-derived CDR1 and CDR2 are SGHTA and FQGNSA. V dropped 2 bases and J dropped 4; count of bases not matched to a gene: 5. Written as DNA, the CDR3 is TGTGCCAGCAGCTTATTGGGACAGGGAGGCACTGAAGCTTTCTTT. Translating gives CASSLLGQGGTEAFF.

The genes are TRBV28 and TRBJ1-6; D remains ambiguous. The germline CDR1 and CDR2 sequences are MDHEN and SYDVKM. V lost 5 bases and J 8 bases, leaving 10 bases between the germline ends. The CDR3 has 13 residues. The CDR3 nucleotides read TGTGCCAGCAGTCGAGGGCCCGATTCACCCCTCCACTTT. Translating it yields CASSRGPDSPLHF.

The chain recombines TRBV7-3 with TRBJ1-5, with a possible D match to TRBD1 (5 bases). Per germline, CDR1 SGHTA and CDR2 FQGTGA. The CDR3 covers 13 residues. With 6 bases removed from V and 5 bases from J, the gap between germline ends came to 11 bases. The CDR3 loop reads CASRGQGDQPQHF. The CDR3 coding sequence is TGTGCCAGCAGGGGCCAGGGTGATCAGCCCCAGCATTTT.

This CDR3 is CASSFKRGAANEKLFF. In nucleotides, the CDR3 is TGTGCCAGCAGCTTTAAAAGGGGGGCGGCTAATGAAAAACTGTTTTTT. The rearrangement links TRBV11-2 to TRBJ1-4, with TRBD1 as a possible D gene (6 bases). Trimming stripped 3 bases from V and 3 bases from J, with 14 bases between. The CDR3 contains 16 residues. Germline-derived CDR1 and CDR2 are SGHAT and FQNNGV.

The V call is TRBV19, the J call TRBJ1-4, with 7 bases aligning to TRBD1. CDR3 size: 15 residues. The V gene end was trimmed by 6 bases and the J gene end by 3 bases; junction bases not matched to a gene: 7. CDR1 is LNHDA and CDR2 is SQIVND in the germline V gene (reference sequence). The CDR3 coding sequence is TGTGCCAGTAGAGGGCCGGGACAGCCTAATGAAAAACTGTTTTTT. It yields the protein CASRGPGQPNEKLFF. Complete variable domain (other parts from reference TRBV19 and TRBJ1-4): DGGITQSPKYLFRKEGQNVTLSCEQNLNHDAMYWYRQDPGQGLRLIYYSQIVNDFQKGDIAEGYSVSREKKESFPLTVTSAQKNPTAFYLCASRGPGQPNEKLFFGSGTQLSVL.

This chain joins TRBV9 and TRBJ2-1; 9 bases agree with TRBD2. Germline V lookup: CDR1 SGDLS, CDR2 YYNGEE. Trimming at V came to 2 bases and at J to 13 bases, leaving 10 bases not matched to a gene. The CDR3 loop spans 14 amino acids. CDR3 nucleotide sequence: TGTGCCAGCAGCGTCATACTAGCGGGTGGGGTACAGTTCTTC. Residues: CASSVILAGGVQFF.

As regards this clone: Distinct nucleotide sequences in the sample also encode this CDR3. The chain uses TRBV5-1 and TRBJ2-2; D is tentatively TRBD1 or TRBD2 (5 bases each). Trimming pared 4 bases from V and 6 bases from J, leaving 10 bases between. From germline, CDR1 is SGHRS and CDR2 YFSETQ. This CDR3 is built from 13 residues. The CDR3 sequence: CASSNRGPGELFF. The CDR3 DNA is TGCGCCAGCAGCAACCGGGGCCCCGGGGAGCTGTTTTTT.

Here the CDR3 reads CASSLAPGFQNSPLHF. CDR3 DNA: TGTGCCAGCAGCCTAGCGCCGGGTTTCCAAAATTCACCCCTCCACTTT. The chain couples TRBV5-4 to TRBJ1-6; no clear D gene. The germline V and J ends were trimmed by 4 bases and 7 bases, with 18 bases remaining between them. CDR1 SGHNT and CDR2 YYREEE come from the germline V gene (reference sequence). The CDR3 runs 16 residues.

The J gene is TRBJ1-2, the V gene TRBV9; D is possibly TRBD1 (5 bases). The V gene's germline CDR1 is SGDLS and CDR2 YYNGEE. The CDR3 consists of 17 residues. Trimming shortened V by 0 bases and J by 4 bases, and 19 bases separated the two germline ends. CDR3: CASSVGGDRSLIYGYTF. Written as DNA, the CDR3 is TGTGCCAGCAGCGTAGGGGGAGACAGATCACTAATCTATGGCTACACCTTC.

This clone appeared a few times. This chain uses TRBV4-3 with TRBJ1-2, with a possible D match to TRBD1 (6 bases). CDR1 and CDR2 (germline): LGHNA, YSLEER. The CDR3 loop spans 12 amino acids. Trimming removed 0 bases from V and 9 bases from J, with 8 bases in between. CDR3 in amino acids: CASSQDRGSYTF. Here the CDR3 DNA reads TGCGCCAGCAGCCAAGACAGGGGCAGCTACACCTTC.

This sequence joins TRBV4-3 and TRBJ2-1; the match to TRBD2 covers 9 bases. Germline V gives CDR1 LGHNA, CDR2 YSLEER. J was trimmed by 6 bases and V by 1 base; bases with no gene match: 4. The CDR3 is 15 amino acids. This chain's CDR3 is CASSQVLRGGNEQFF. The CDR3, as DNA: TGCGCCAGCAGCCAAGTCTTGCGGGGGGGCAATGAGCAGTTCTTC.

The chain couples TRBV4-1 to TRBJ1-2; D unresolved. There are 18 residues in the CDR3. V shed 0 bases and J shed 4 bases, with 21 bases lying between them. The germline V gene has CDR1 MGHRA and CDR2 YSYEKL. CDR3 DNA sequence: TGCGCCAGCAGCCAAGATCACCCGGCTTCCTCCGATTTCTATGGCTACACCTTC. It is translated as CASSQDHPASSDFYGYTF.

This clone was seen only once. The chain joins TRBV18 to TRBJ2-1; tentatively, D is TRBD1 or TRBD2 (6 bases each). Germline CDR1 reads KGHSH; CDR2 reads LQKENI. The CDR3 is 16 residues long. Trimming took 1 base from V and 7 from J, leaving 17 bases between them. The CDR3: CASSPRGLWGANEQFF. CDR3 DNA sequence: TGTGCCAGCTCACCACGGGGCCTTTGGGGGGCGAATGAGCAGTTCTTC.

The chain couples TRBV5-1 to TRBJ2-1; D is perhaps TRBD2 (5 bases). V was cut by 1 base and J by 0 bases, with 11 bases left in between. Germline CDR1 and CDR2: SGHRS and YFSETQ. The CDR3 runs 16 residues. The DNA for the CDR3 is TGCGCCAGCAGCTTGTCCGGGATGGGCTCCTACAATGAGCAGTTCTTC. Its translation is CASSLSGMGSYNEQFF.

This clone has more than one count but fewer than ten. The genes are TRBV19 and TRBJ1-4; 7 bases line up with TRBD1. The germline CDR1 and CDR2 sequences are LNHDA and SQIVND (reference sequence). V dropped 3 bases and J dropped 8; count of bases not matched to a gene: 9. The CDR3 is 15 residues long. The CDR3 spells CASSIWTGGKEKLFF. CDR3 in DNA: TGTGCCAGTAGTATCTGGACAGGTGGGAAAGAAAAACTGTTTTTT.

This clone ranks as medium-sized. The V call is TRBV15, the J call TRBJ2-5, with TRBD1 identical over 8 bases. The CDR3 totals 15 residues. Germline lookup yields CDR1 LNHNV and CDR2 YYDKDF (reference sequence). After removal of 3 bases from V and 1 base from J, the junction contained 4 bases not matched to a gene. As DNA, the CDR3 is TGTGCCACCAGCAGCGGACAGGGCCTCCAAGAGACCCAGTACTTC. It specifies CATSSGQGLQETQYF.

The chain joins TRBV29-1 to TRBJ2-3; TRBD2 might be the D (6 bases). The CDR3 length is 14 residues. Germline-derived CDR1 and CDR2 are SQVTM and ANQGSEA. The V end was cut by 5 bases, the J end by 8 bases, with 20 bases between. For the CDR3, the DNA is TGCAGCGTTATAGGGACTGACGCTTTTGGTACGCAGTATTTT. Translated, it gives CSVIGTDAFGTQYF.

The CDR3: CASRGIGTFNSPLHF. In DNA form, the CDR3 reads TGTGCCAGCAGGGGGATTGGGACTTTCAATTCACCCCTCCACTTT. This chain joins TRBV7-2 and TRBJ1-6; possibly TRBD1 for D (5 bases). The CDR3 is 15 residues long. V was trimmed by 6 bases and J by 7 bases, leaving 16 bases between them. From germline, CDR1 is SGHTA and CDR2 FQGNSA.

The chain couples TRBV28 to TRBJ1-5; 7 bases map to TRBD1. Germline V gene data show CDR1 as MDHEN and CDR2 as SYDVKM. The CDR3 has 20 amino acids. After removal of 5 bases from V and 0 bases from J, the junction contained 19 bases not matched to a gene. This chain's CDR3 is CASSHPRGTASQYSNQPQHF. The CDR3 nucleotides are TGTGCCAGCAGTCACCCTAGGGGGACAGCGTCCCAGTATAGCAATCAGCCCCAGCATTTT.